This entry concerns a single T cell receptor beta chain. The antigen remains unidentified. This entry is derived from a study of T cells after yellow fever vaccination. Making TCR cDNA involved 5'RACE template switching, which added UMIs and a universal primer site. Each CDR3 protein gets one entry after TCRdb re-called the 5' RACE reads with MiXCR. The table records 550,000 or so distinct CDR3 sequences, about a fifth of them present only once. This CDR3 is built from 13 residues. Per germline, CDR1 SGHRS and CDR2 YFSETQ. Trimming left V 0 bases short and J 6 bases short, with 6 bases between. General observations from the study: Clones from primary vaccination mostly reappeared after the booster (96% CD4, about 85% CD8). Across the CD4 and CD8 compartments, a small share of clonotypes was present in both.

The source was PBMCs, collected 15 days after the yellow fever booster vaccination. The chain has TRBV5-1 and TRBJ2-2; no clear D. This receptor was obtained from a man aged 30 to 39 who received the YFV17D yellow fever vaccine. The chain's CDR3 is CASSLVQPGELFF. The CDR3 coding sequence is TGCGCCAGCAGCTTGGTGCAACCCGGGGAGCTGTTTTTT.